This record covers a single T cell receptor (beta chain). Its antigen is unknown. Libraries were prepared by immunoSEQ multiplex PCR; TCRdb keeps only in-frame clonotypes and omits some of them. The data show 150,000 to 190,000 clones, 90% seen once. These data originate in a study of T cell responses to AZD1222 COVID-19 vaccine. Broader study findings: Targeting of unmutated variant regions was reportedly seen in nearly half of spike-specific TCRs. Possibly, clonal diversity was underestimated; donors were largely white British and included more females.

The CDR3 totals 14 residues. Germline V gene sequence: CDR1 LNHNV, CDR2 YYDKDF (reference sequence). The V end lost 1 base, the J end lost 0 bases, and 7 bases lay between the germline ends. The rearrangement uses TRBV15 and TRBJ2-7; TRBD1 might be the D (6 bases). The source is an adult in good health. The sample here was peripheral blood, taken on day 0 of AZD1222 vaccination. Written as DNA, the CDR3 is TGTGCCACCAGCAGAGCGGACAGCTCCTACGAGCAGTACTTC. Residues: CATSRADSSYEQYF.